The clone carrying this TCR beta chain appeared a single time. Method: immunoSEQ multiplex PCR; TCRdb's copy keeps in-frame clones and lacks some. Among hundreds of thousands of clones, roughly 90% were seen once, and the ten largest hold under 6.5%. CDR1 KGHSH and CDR2 LQKENI come from the germline V gene. Trimming cost V 2 bases and J 1 base; bases outside gene matches: 4. CDR3 length equals 15 residues. The sample comes from a study of blood T cell repertoires in COVID-19. The J gene is TRBJ1-1, the V gene TRBV18; TRBD1 matches 7 bases. The TCR originated in a woman younger than 45 with acute COVID-19. What was sequenced was PBMCs or T cells enriched from blood (not recorded which). The CDR3 DNA reads as TGTGCCAGCTCACCATGGGACAGCCCGAACACTGAAGCTTTCTTT. Its protein product is CASSPWDSPNTEAFF.